The T cell receptor beta chain under discussion was sequenced for a study of identical twins (dated by TCRdb to the mid-2010s). For the wider study: To test whether fetal clonotypes persist, this study deep-sequenced TCR alpha and beta repertoires from monozygotic twins, from unrelated adults of various ages, and from cord blood. Replicate twin experiments were performed at different times using different library preparation protocols to rule out contamination.

Every donor in the study was a healthy Caucasian. Using Miltenyi CD45RO+ enrichment and human naive T-cell isolation kits, memory (CD45RO+) and naive T cells were isolated from PBMC. Library preparation used 5' RACE. Instrument on record: Illumina HiSeq 2000. A universal primer binding site was added through template switching, and the final cDNA carried a unique molecular identifier so that TCR cDNA molecules could be counted accurately. First-strand cDNA for TCR alpha and beta chains was synthesized from specific primers in the conserved constant-segment region. To control for contamination, every cDNA library was double barcoded, receiving both a SMART-Mk sample barcode and Illumina barcodes. TruSeq adapter sequences along with Illumina sample barcodes were introduced in two successive PCR steps. Sequencing of the TCR alpha and beta cDNA libraries was done on the Illumina HiSeq platform using custom primers. The published analysis was carried out like this. Raw reads were processed with MiGEC to extract unique molecular identifiers, and MiXCR was used to determine CDR3 positions. Recombination models were inferred per individual with the repgenHMM and IGoR tools using an EM algorithm. The tcR package in R was used for shared clonotype analysis, with sharing normalized by the product of cloneset sizes. Out-of-frame nonproductive sequences were analyzed to study raw recombination free of thymic and clonal selection effects. The public reads were reanalyzed by TCRdb: fastp trimming at Q25, MiXCR alignment, in-frame beta chains only. A single entry per CDR3 protein holds the most common genes and DNA from its merged rows. The V and J calls and clone size are TCRdb's, not the authors'. Counted in this sample were under 300,000 distinct CDR3 sequences; more than 12% of them appeared once. 8.5% to 10% of the sample comes from the top ten.

The CDR3 covers 15 residues, taking in both the cysteine and the phenylalanine. Only the CDR3 DNA is retained, 45 bases long and in frame from the first base. The V end loses 1 base and the J end loses 6 bases, and a stretch of 15 bases separates them. Based on the germline V gene (reference sequence), the CDR1 and CDR2 sequences are SGHKS and YYEKEE. Findings and caveats that apply to the study as a whole: Out-of-frame TCR alpha sequences shared between twins showed an excess of low generation-probability sequences compared with coincidental sharing between unrelated individuals. In monozygotic twins, out-of-frame TCR alpha sharing was systematically underestimated by recombination models, although the models agreed with sharing between unrelated individuals. Excess twin sharing in beta out-of-frame sequences was weaker because fewer shared sequences lowered the signal-to-noise ratio. Because the same donors could not be followed over many years, the conclusions relied on cross-sectional statistical analysis. Zero-insertion analyses could be partly confounded by invariant T cells such as MAIT and iNKT, although diverse VJ usage argued against such confounding for most clonotypes. Fewer insertions were carried by abundant cord blood beta clonotypes; a weaker similar trend was observed in young adult naive repertoires, while no such trend was observed in memory repertoires.

On this clonotype: Its antigen is not yet known. No base quality values were provided; no much bigger clone lies one nucleotide off.

The sequenced material came from memory (CD45RO+) T cells sorted from blood. The cell subset or site label for this specimen denotes: CD45RO+ enriched T cells. The V and J genes are TRBV5-5 and TRBJ2-3, with the D call perhaps TRBD1 or TRBD2, each one matching 7 bases. This receptor was obtained from a woman aged 18-30 years in good health. The nucleotides read TGTGCCAGCAGCTTGTCAGGGGGGGCCGGGGATACGCAGTATTTT. Protein translation: CASSLSGGAGDTQYF.